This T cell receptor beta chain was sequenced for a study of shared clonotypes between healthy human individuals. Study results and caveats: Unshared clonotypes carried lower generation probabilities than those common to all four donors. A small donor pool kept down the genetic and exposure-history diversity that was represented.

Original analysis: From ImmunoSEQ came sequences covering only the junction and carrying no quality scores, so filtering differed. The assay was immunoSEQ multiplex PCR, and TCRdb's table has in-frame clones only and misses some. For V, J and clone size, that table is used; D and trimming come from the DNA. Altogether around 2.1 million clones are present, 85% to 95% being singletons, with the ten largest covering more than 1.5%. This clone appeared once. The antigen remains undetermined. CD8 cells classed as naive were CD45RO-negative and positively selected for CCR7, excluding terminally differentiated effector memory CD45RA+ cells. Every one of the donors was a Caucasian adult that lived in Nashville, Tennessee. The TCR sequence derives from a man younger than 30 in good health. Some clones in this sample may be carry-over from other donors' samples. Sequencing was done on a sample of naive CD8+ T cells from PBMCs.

The CDR3 DNA is TGTGCCAGCAGCTTAGTGGCAGGGGTGAACAATGAGCAGTTCTTC. Protein product: CASSLVAGVNNEQFF. The V and J genes are TRBV7-8 and TRBJ2-1, with D possibly TRBD1 on 6 matching bases. The CDR3 covers 15 residues. The ends were cut back, 1 base at V and 5 bases at J, with 12 bases in the middle. CDR1 SGHVS and CDR2 FQNEAQ come from the germline V gene. Supplemented by reference TRBV7-8 and TRBJ2-1, the full variable domain reads GAGVSQSPRYKVAKRGQDVALRCDPISGHVSLFWYQQALGQGPEFLTYFQNEAQLDKSGLPSDRFFAERPEGSVSTLKIQRTQQEDSAVYLCASSLVAGVNNEQFFGPGTRLTVL.